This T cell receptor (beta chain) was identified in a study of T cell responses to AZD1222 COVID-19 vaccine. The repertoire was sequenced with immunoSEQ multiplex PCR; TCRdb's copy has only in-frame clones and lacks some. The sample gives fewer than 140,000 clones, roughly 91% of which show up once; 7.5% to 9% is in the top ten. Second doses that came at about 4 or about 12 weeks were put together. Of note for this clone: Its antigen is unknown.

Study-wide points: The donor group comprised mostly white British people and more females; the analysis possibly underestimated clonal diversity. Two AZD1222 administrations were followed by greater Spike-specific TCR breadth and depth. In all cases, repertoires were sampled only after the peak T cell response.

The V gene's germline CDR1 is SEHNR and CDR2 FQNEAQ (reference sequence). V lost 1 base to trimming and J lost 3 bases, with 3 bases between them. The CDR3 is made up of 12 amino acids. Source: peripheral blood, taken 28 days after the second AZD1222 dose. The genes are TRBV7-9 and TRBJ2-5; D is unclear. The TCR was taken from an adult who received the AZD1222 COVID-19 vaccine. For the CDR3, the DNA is TGTGCCAGCAGCTTAGGGGAAGAGACCCAGTACTTC. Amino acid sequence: CASSLGEETQYF.